Included here is one T cell receptor beta chain sequence, with context. The sample originates from a study of blood T cell repertoires in COVID-19. Overall study: Sites across the United States, Italy and Spain contributed samples from acute and convalescent COVID-19. In each case, the material was cDNA or gDNA derived from T cells, B-cell-depleted T cells, or PBMCs.

Per the original data handling: Estimation of nucleated cell counts was performed using reference gene primer amplification. Method: immunoSEQ multiplex PCR; TCRdb's copy keeps in-frame clones and lacks some. The DNA was the basis for D and trimming; V, J and clone size are from that table. The table includes about 340,000 clones, around 83% detected once. Source material: peripheral blood. This clonotype originated in a man aged 25-45 years with active or convalescent COVID-19.

CDR3 region: CATSRPRDRHSNQPQHF. The CDR3 DNA reads TGTGCCACCAGCAGACCAAGGGACAGACATAGCAATCAGCCCCAGCATTTT. The J gene is TRBJ1-5, the V gene TRBV15, with 7 bases that match TRBD1. Germline-derived CDR1 and CDR2 are LNHNV and YYDKDF (reference sequence). After removal of 2 bases from V and 0 bases from J, the junction contained 7 bases not matched to a gene. The CDR3 contains 17 residues.